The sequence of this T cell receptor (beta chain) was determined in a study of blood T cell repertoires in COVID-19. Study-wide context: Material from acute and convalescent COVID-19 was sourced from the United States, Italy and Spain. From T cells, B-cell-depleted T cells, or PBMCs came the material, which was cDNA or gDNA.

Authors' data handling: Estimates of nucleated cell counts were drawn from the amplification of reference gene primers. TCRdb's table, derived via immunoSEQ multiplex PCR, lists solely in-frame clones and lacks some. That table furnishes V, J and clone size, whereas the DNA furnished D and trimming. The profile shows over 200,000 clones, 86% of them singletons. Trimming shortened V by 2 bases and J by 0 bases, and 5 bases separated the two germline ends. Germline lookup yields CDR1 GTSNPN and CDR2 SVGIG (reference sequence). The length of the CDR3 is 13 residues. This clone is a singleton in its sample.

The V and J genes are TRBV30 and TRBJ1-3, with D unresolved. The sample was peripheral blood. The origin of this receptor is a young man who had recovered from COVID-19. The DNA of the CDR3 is TGTGCCTGGAGTAGACTCTCTGGAAACACCATATATTTT. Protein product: CAWSRLSGNTIYF.